The clone carrying this TCR beta chain appeared once. Its antigen is still unknown. Because the CDR3 is missing its conserved closing phenylalanine or tryptophan, this is likely a read error. It is unclear where the CDR3 begins or ends on the DNA, so no DNA is shown, and the CDR3 is as TCRdb lists it. This sample stems from a study of tumor-infiltrating lymphocytes in primary liver carcinoma. Overall study findings and caveats: Tumor region pairs showed greater overlap than either tumor-adjacent or tumor-blood pairs did. A significantly higher top-250-clone fraction was recorded for tumors than for blood (p = 0.039).

The CDR3 is 14 residues long, ends included. Germline V gene sequence: CDR1 SGHAT, CDR2 FQNNGV. Out of unsorted whole blood came the blood RNA, and germline DNA was extracted as well. These patients lived with chronic HBV infection and had never been treated. TCR beta cDNA was reverse-transcribed from about 500 ng of total RNA. The reaction used a constant-region primer and ProtoScript II reverse transcriptase. Construction of TCR beta libraries relied on three successive nested multiplex PCR rounds employing slightly modified ARM-PCR. Both of the initial two PCR rounds ran for approximately 11 cycles and employed TRBV1-TRBV30 forward primers alongside a C-beta reverse primer. MiXCR, run by TCRdb on the multiplex PCR reads, gives a single entry per CDR3 protein. Among 300,000 to 400,000 distinct CDR3 sequences listed, 65% were seen once.

The clonotype was recovered from a man aged 35-49 years with primary liver carcinoma and hepatitis B virus infection. The sample consisted of peripheral blood. The V call is TRBV11-2, the J call TRBJ2-7; no check of the table's D call, TRBD2, against the DNA was made. CDR3 sequence reads: CASRRTGGPHEKYY.